The 8 T cell receptor beta chains presented below share a single source sample, sequenced in a study of T cell responses to AZD1222 COVID-19 vaccine. Data came from immunoSEQ multiplex PCR; TCRdb stores just in-frame clones and leaves some out. This sample has approximately 140,000 clones, with 75% to 95% found just once. The sample in question was peripheral blood, obtained 28 days after the second dose of the MenACWY control vaccine. These receptors originate from an adult who received the MenACWY meningococcal vaccine as a control.

This clone was picked up one time. The rearrangement uses TRBV11-2 and TRBJ2-3; D remains ambiguous. This CDR3 is built from 13 residues. CDR1 and CDR2 (germline): SGHAT, FQNNGV. V dropped 2 bases and J dropped 0 bases, with 3 bases sitting between them. Written as DNA, the CDR3 is TGTGCCAGCAGCTTATATAGCACAGATACGCAGTATTTT. The encoded protein is CASSLYSTDTQYF.

The rearrangement uses TRBV7-9 and TRBJ1-2, with TRBD1 identical over 10 bases. V was clipped by 5 bases and J by 5 bases; unmatched bases: 14. CDR1 SEHNR and CDR2 FQNEAQ come from the germline V gene (reference sequence). There are 17 residues in the CDR3. The CDR3 sequence is CASSSGPGQGTQYGYTF. CDR3 nucleotides: TGTGCCAGCAGCAGCGGCCCGGGACAGGGGACTCAGTATGGCTACACCTTC. The variable domain in full, completed from reference TRBV7-9 and TRBJ1-2, reads DTGVSQNPRHKITKRGQNVTFRCDPISEHNRLYWYRQTLGQGPEFLTYFQNEAQLEKSRLLSDRFSAERPKGSFSTLEIQRTEQGDSAMYLCASSSGPGQGTQYGYTFGSGTRLTVV.

The CDR3 here is CASRSDHSTGYEQYF. As DNA, the CDR3 is TGTGCCAGCAGGAGTGACCACTCAACAGGCTACGAGCAGTACTTC. The J gene is TRBJ2-7, the V gene TRBV27, with D perhaps TRBD1 (5 bases). V dropped 6 bases and J dropped 3 bases, with 18 bases sitting between them. CDR1 and CDR2 (germline): MNHEY, SMNVEV (reference sequence). This CDR3 has 15 residues.

The genes are TRBV6-1 and TRBJ2-3; D not certain. This CDR3 is 13 amino acids long. Trimming removed 1 base from V and 7 bases from J, with 9 bases in between. Germline V gene sequence: CDR1 MNHNS, CDR2 SASEGT. Written as DNA, the CDR3 is TGTGCCAGCAGTGAAGGCCTGAGGTATACGCAGTATTTT. This encodes CASSEGLRYTQYF.

The CDR3 DNA follows: TGTGCCAGCTCACCAATCAAGGGACTCAACGAGCAGTACTTC. Encoded protein: CASSPIKGLNEQYF. The chain recombines TRBV18 with TRBJ2-7; D possibly corresponds to TRBD2 (6 bases). This CDR3 contains 14 residues. Germline CDR1 is KGHSH and CDR2 is LQKENI. V dropped 2 bases and J dropped 5 bases, with 13 bases sitting between them.

Only a few counts were recorded for this clone. The V gene is TRBV10-2, the J gene TRBJ1-1, with 10 bases aligning to TRBD1. This CDR3 contains 14 residues. Germline-derived CDR1 and CDR2 are WSHSY and SAAADI. V was pared by 6 bases and J by 6 bases, with 7 bases of the junction left unmatched. The CDR3 spells CASRETGGSAEAFF. The DNA for the CDR3 is TGCGCCAGCAGAGAGACAGGGGGCAGCGCTGAAGCTTTCTTT.

V gene TRBV6-2 or TRBV6-3 combines with J gene TRBJ2-7; the D gene is possibly TRBD1 (6 bases). Trimming took off 7 bases at V and 3 bases at J, with 13 bases between the two ends. The CDR3 contains 13 residues. Germline V gene lookup returns CDR1 MNHEY and CDR2 SVGEGT. CDR3: CASIPQGYYEQYF. As DNA, the CDR3 is TGTGCCAGCATCCCCCAGGGGTACTACGAGCAGTACTTC.

The rearrangement links TRBV9 to TRBJ2-3; D is possibly TRBD1 (6 bases). Germline values: CDR1 SGDLS, CDR2 YYNGEE. The CDR3 is 15 amino acids. The V end lost 3 bases, the J end lost 4 bases, and 15 bases lay between the germline ends. The CDR3 here is CASSARGVGADTQYF. The CDR3 nucleotides are TGTGCCAGCAGCGCCAGGGGTGTGGGGGCAGATACGCAGTATTTT.